This TCR beta chain was identified in a study of siplizumab effects on memory and regulatory T cells. Clones were read by immunoSEQ multiplex PCR, and TCRdb kept only the in-frame ones, dropping some. The repertoire holds about 91,000 clones, with approximately 97% as singletons. Germline CDR1 and CDR2: MNHNS and SASEGT. The CDR3 sequence is 14 residues long. The V gene end was trimmed by 6 bases and the J gene end by 2 bases; junction bases not matched to a gene: 5. The sample was naive CD4+ T cells sorted from blood. This chain links TRBV6-1 with TRBJ2-7, with 9 bases matching TRBD1. The clonotype comes from a human donor in good health. The CDR3 spells CASRAGQGTYEQYF. The CDR3 DNA reads as TGTGCCAGCAGGGCGGGACAGGGAACCTACGAGCAGTACTTC.